A single sample gave rise to the 29 T cell receptor beta chains below, sequenced in a study of T cell changes during pregnancy in multiple sclerosis. The repertoire was sequenced with immunoSEQ multiplex PCR; TCRdb's copy has only in-frame clones and lacks some. The sample lists some 70,000 clones; about 90% were seen once. Specimen: peripheral blood, collected in the second trimester of pregnancy. These receptors were taken from a female donor with multiple sclerosis, enrolled in a pregnancy study.

CDR3 amino acids: CASSRQGKDQPQHF. In DNA form, the CDR3 reads TGTGCCAGCAGCAGACAGGGTAAGGATCAGCCCCAGCATTTT. The chain employs TRBV5-4 and TRBJ1-5; 7 bases are shared with TRBD1. Trimming took 4 bases from V and 5 from J; bases not matched to a gene: 6. This CDR3 is built from 14 residues. CDR1 is SGHNT, CDR2 YYREEE, per germline (reference sequence). The entire variable domain, with the rest obtained from reference TRBV5-4 and TRBJ1-5, is as follows: ETGVTQSPTHLIKTRGQQVTLRCSSQSGHNTVSWYQQALGQGPQFIFQYYREEENGRGNFPPRFSGLQFPNYSSELNVNALELDDSALYLCASSRQGKDQPQHFGDGTRLSIL.

V usage is TRBV5-6 and J usage is TRBJ1-3; 8 bases align to TRBD1. This CDR3 is built from 15 residues. Per the germline V gene, CDR1 is SGHDT and CDR2 is YYEEEE. J was trimmed by 11 bases and V by 6 bases; bases with no gene match: 16. CDR3: CASNLGVGTGAPIYF. The CDR3 DNA sequence: TGTGCCAGCAACCTGGGAGTCGGGACAGGTGCCCCCATATATTTT.

The gene calls are TRBV30 and TRBJ1-6; TRBD1 matches 9 bases. Germline CDR1 and CDR2: GTSNPN and SVGIG (reference sequence). Trimming at V came to 0 bases and at J to 7 bases, leaving 4 bases not matched to a gene. This CDR3 contains 15 residues. CDR3 residues: CAWSVGDRVNSPLHF. The CDR3 bases are TGTGCCTGGAGTGTAGGGGACAGGGTGAATTCACCCCTCCACTTT.

This CDR3 reads CASSLAFGRNTEAFF. For the CDR3, the DNA is TGTGCCAGCAGCTTAGCGTTCGGTAGGAACACTGAAGCTTTCTTT. The chain combines TRBV11-1 with TRBJ1-1, with D uncertain. Trimming left V 0 bases short and J 1 base short, with 9 bases between. The CDR3 runs to 15 residues. CDR1 is SGHAT, CDR2 FQDESV, per germline (reference sequence). The full variable domain, in which reference TRBV11-1 and TRBJ1-1 provide the parts outside the CDR3, is EAEVAQSPRYKITEKSQAVAFWCDPISGHATLYWYRQILGQGPELLVQFQDESVVDDSQLPKDRFSAERLKGVDSTLKIQPAELGDSAMYLCASSLAFGRNTEAFFGQGTRLTVV.

The chain links TRBV6-5 to TRBJ1-2; D possibly corresponds to TRBD1 (6 bases). The V and J ends lost 8 bases and 7 bases respectively, with 17 bases between them. Germline values: CDR1 MNHEY, CDR2 SVGAGI. The CDR3 is made up of 13 amino acids. The CDR3 region is CASSMGTRGGYTF. DNA of the CDR3: TGTGCCAGCTCCATGGGGACACGGGGTGGCTACACCTTC.

This chain joins TRBV6-5 and TRBJ2-5; the match to TRBD1 covers 7 bases. The J call is doubtful: the DNA matches TRBJ2-7 better. Looked up from germline, CDR1 is MNHEY and CDR2 is SVGAGI. The CDR3 sequence is 15 residues long. The chain's CDR3 is CASTTGTVGSYEQYF. The DNA for the CDR3 is TGTGCCAGCACTACCGGGACAGTCGGCTCCTACGAGCAGTACTTC.

J is TRBJ1-2 and V is TRBV5-6; maybe TRBD1 (6 bases). This CDR3 has 14 amino acids. From germline, CDR1 is SGHDT and CDR2 YYEEEE. The V end was cut by 1 base, the J end by 8 bases, with 15 bases between. The chain's CDR3 is CASSLLGHGWGYTF. CDR3 nucleotides: TGTGCCAGCAGCTTGTTGGGACACGGGTGGGGCTACACCTTC.

The chain recombines TRBV11-3 with TRBJ2-1, with TRBD2 identical over 8 bases. CDR3 length: 13 residues. The J segment lost 12 bases and the V segment lost 0 bases, leaving 4 bases of the junction unmatched. Germline V gene sequence: CDR1 SGHNT, CDR2 YENEEA. CDR3 sequence (DNA): TGTGCCAGCAGCTTAGATCGAAGCGGGGGGCAGTTCTTC. Amino acid sequence: CASSLDRSGGQFF.

The J gene is TRBJ2-3, the V gene TRBV30; TRBD1 matches at 7 bases. V trimming: 5 bases; J trimming: 6 bases; junction bases outside the gene matches: 14. The CDR3 has 15 amino acids. Germline assignment: CDR1 GTSNPN and CDR2 SVGIG (reference sequence). This chain's CDR3 is CAWALRQGSRDTQYF. The DNA of the CDR3 is TGTGCCTGGGCCCTACGACAGGGTAGTCGGGATACGCAGTATTTT. The full variable domain, in which reference TRBV30 and TRBJ2-3 provide the parts outside the CDR3, is SQTIHQWPATLVQPVGSPLSLECTVEGTSNPNLYWYRQAAGRGLQLLFYSVGIGQISSEVPQNLSASRPQDRQFILSSKKLLLSDSGFYLCAWALRQGSRDTQYFGPGTRLTVL.

The CDR3 region has the DNA TGTGCCAGCAGCTCCCAGCCTACTAACCCGAACACCGGGGAGCTGTTTTTT. It translates to CASSSQPTNPNTGELFF. This chain connects TRBV9 to TRBJ2-2; no definite D call. V was pared by 4 bases and J by 0 bases, with 16 bases between. This CDR3 spans 17 amino acids. Germline loops: CDR1 SGDLS, CDR2 YYNGEE.

This sequence joins TRBV11-2 and TRBJ2-5; TRBD2 matches at 8 bases. There are 15 residues in the CDR3. V shed 5 bases and J 5 bases; nucleotides not matched to a gene: 10. The germline V gene encodes CDR1 SGHAT and CDR2 FQNNGV. The chain's CDR3 is CASSRTGGPSETQYF. The CDR3 DNA sequence: TGTGCCAGCAGCCGAACGGGGGGGCCATCTGAGACCCAGTACTTC.

The V gene is TRBV6-1, the J gene TRBJ2-5, with 8 bases identical to TRBD1. The V and J ends lost 7 bases and 5 bases, in that order; junction bases with no gene match: 12. Germline V gives CDR1 MNHNS, CDR2 SASEGT. This CDR3 comprises 15 residues. CDR3 region: CASNPRGLSGETQYF. The CDR3 region has the DNA TGTGCCAGCAACCCCAGGGGGCTCTCGGGGGAGACCCAGTACTTC.

The genes are TRBV7-2 and TRBJ2-3; no firm D call. V was trimmed by 3 bases and J by 0 bases, leaving 7 bases between them. Germline assignment: CDR1 SGHTA and CDR2 FQGNSA. This CDR3 spans 14 amino acids. The CDR3 nucleotides read TGTGCCAGCAGCTTTATCAGTAGCACAGATACGCAGTATTTT. Translation gives CASSFISSTDTQYF.

This sequence joins TRBV11-2 and TRBJ1-2, with D unclear. CDR1 is SGHAT and CDR2 is FQNNGV in the germline V gene. The CDR3 is made up of 14 amino acids. With 1 base removed from V and 2 bases from J, the gap between germline ends came to 8 bases. The CDR3 nucleotides are TGTGCCAGCAGCTTAGCCCCAGCGAACTATGGCTACACCTTC. This codes for CASSLAPANYGYTF.

The rearrangement joins TRBV7-2 to TRBJ1-3; 8 nucleotides agree with TRBD1. CDR1 and CDR2 (germline): SGHTA, FQGNSA. The J segment lost 7 bases and the V segment lost 5 bases, leaving 7 bases of the junction unmatched. The CDR3 spans 14 residues. As DNA, the CDR3 is TGTGCCAGCAGCATAAGACAGGGGAGCAACACCATATATTTT. This translates into CASSIRQGSNTIYF.

This chain links TRBV5-4 with TRBJ2-1; 7 positions match TRBD1. The germline gives CDR1 SGHNT, CDR2 YYREEE (reference sequence). Trimming removed 4 bases from V and 8 bases from J; junction bases left unmatched: 9. The CDR3 loop spans 14 amino acids. DNA for the CDR3: TGTGCCAGCAGCCACAGAGCAGGGGGTCATGAGCAGTTCTTC. Its protein product is CASSHRAGGHEQFF.

Concerning this clone: Compared with germline, one end of the junction differs, possibly owing to a read error. The chain employs TRBV18 and TRBJ1-1; D perhaps matches TRBD1 (5 bases). The CDR3 loop spans 15 amino acids. The germline CDR1 and CDR2 sequences are KGHSH and LQKENI. CDR3 nucleotide sequence: TGTGCCGGCTCCCAGAGCTACGGGGGGAGTACTGAAGCTTTCTTT. Residues: CAGSQSYGGSTEAFF.

The gene calls are TRBV7-3 and TRBJ2-3, with 12 bases fitting TRBD2. J lost 3 bases, V lost 5 bases, and 3 bases had no gene match. The length of the CDR3 is 15 residues. Germline V gene sequence: CDR1 SGHTA, CDR2 FQGTGA. The CDR3 DNA reads as TGTGCCAGCAGCCCTAGCGGGGGGGCTACAGATACGCAGTATTTT. Protein product: CASSPSGGATDTQYF.

The chain carries TRBV6-5 and TRBJ2-3; 7 nucleotides match TRBD2. The CDR3 totals 14 residues. Looked up from germline, CDR1 is MNHEY and CDR2 is SVGAGI. The V segment lost 4 bases and the J segment 8 bases; nucleotides outside the gene matches: 9. The CDR3 DNA sequence: TGTGCCAGCAGTTCGGGGGGAAACCAGCGTACGCAGTATTTT. Protein: CASSSGGNQRTQYF.

The gene calls are TRBV4-3 and TRBJ1-2; 7 nucleotides agree with TRBD1. This CDR3 spans 16 amino acids. In germline, CDR1 is LGHNA, CDR2 YSLEER. Trimming cost V 0 bases and J 6 bases; bases outside gene matches: 10. In nucleotides, the CDR3 is TGCGCCAGCAGCCAAGATGAAACAGGGGTTCTAGATGGCTACACCTTC. Protein product: CASSQDETGVLDGYTF.

The chain is built from TRBV19 and TRBJ1-2; 8 bases match TRBD1. The V segment lost 5 bases and the J segment 7 bases; nucleotides outside the gene matches: 9. Germline lookup yields CDR1 LNHDA and CDR2 SQIVND (reference sequence). The CDR3 loop spans 14 amino acids. The CDR3 is CASSSRGRVGGYTF. In DNA form, the CDR3 reads TGTGCCAGTAGTTCCAGGGGGCGCGTCGGTGGCTACACCTTC. Looking up the rest from reference TRBV19 and TRBJ1-2 gives the full variable domain: DGGITQSPKYLFRKEGQNVTLSCEQNLNHDAMYWYRQDPGQGLRLIYYSQIVNDFQKGDIAEGYSVSREKKESFPLTVTSAQKNPTAFYLCASSSRGRVGGYTFGSGTRLTVV.

The CDR3 nucleotides read TGTGCCAGCAGCAGGGACTTCACTGGCTACACCTTC. Translation gives CASSRDFTGYTF. J is TRBJ1-2 and V is TRBV7-6; D possibly corresponds to TRBD1 (5 bases). The CDR3 runs 12 residues. V lost 5 bases and J lost 7, with 11 bases in between. Germline V lookup: CDR1 SGHVS, CDR2 FNYEAQ.

This chain uses TRBV19 with TRBJ2-1; the match to TRBD2 covers 8 bases. The germline gives CDR1 LNHDA, CDR2 SQIVND (reference sequence). The CDR3 totals 15 residues. V lost 1 base and J lost 5; bases outside the gene matches: 4. CDR3: CASSIAGGRHNEQFF. The CDR3 region has the DNA TGTGCCAGTAGTATAGCGGGGGGGCGCCACAATGAGCAGTTCTTC.

The gene calls are TRBV10-1 and TRBJ2-1, with a possible D match to TRBD1 (5 bases). V was cut by 4 bases and J by 8 bases, with 21 bases left in between. Looked up from germline, CDR1 is WNHNN and CDR2 is SYGVQD (reference sequence). The CDR3 runs 16 residues. DNA for the CDR3: TGCGCCAGCAGTGGTGCTTGCGCAGGGTTTCGTTATGAGCAGTTCTTC. Translation: CASSGACAGFRYEQFF.

J is TRBJ2-1 and V is TRBV7-3; 13 nucleotides align to TRBD2. Unmatched junction bases numbered 2, after V lost 4 bases and J lost 2 bases. The CDR3 spans 16 residues. Germline V gives CDR1 SGHTA, CDR2 FQGTGA. The DNA for the CDR3 is TGTGCCAGCAGCTGGACTAGCGGGGGTACCTACAATGAGCAGTTCTTC. Its translation is CASSWTSGGTYNEQFF.

The V gene is TRBV10-3, the J gene TRBJ2-3; 7 bases line up with TRBD1. V shed 3 bases and J 2 bases; nucleotides not matched to a gene: 5. The CDR3 extends over 15 amino acids. Germline V gene data show CDR1 as ENHRY and CDR2 as SYGVKD. The CDR3 region is CAISERDRVTDTQYF. The CDR3 region has the DNA TGTGCCATCAGTGAACGGGACAGAGTCACAGATACGCAGTATTTT.

J is TRBJ1-5 and V is TRBV15, with D perhaps TRBD1 (6 bases). CDR1 is LNHNV, CDR2 YYDKDF, per germline (reference sequence). The CDR3 spans 17 residues. Trimming stripped 6 bases from V and 0 bases from J, with 18 bases between. In nucleotides, the CDR3 is TGTGCCACCAGAACAGACAAAGGGGGATATAGCAATCAGCCCCAGCATTTT. As protein: CATRTDKGGYSNQPQHF.

The chain uses TRBV4-3 and TRBJ2-5, with D possibly TRBD2 on 6 matching bases. This CDR3 comprises 16 residues. Looked up from germline, CDR1 is LGHNA and CDR2 is YSLEER. Trimming left V 0 bases short and J 2 bases short, with 13 bases between. This chain's CDR3 is CASSQDWASGQETQYF. In DNA form, the CDR3 reads TGCGCCAGCAGCCAAGACTGGGCAAGCGGGCAAGAGACCCAGTACTTC.

The V and J genes are TRBV27 and TRBJ2-7; D not resolved. V was shortened by 2 bases and J by 2 bases, with 16 bases between the two germline ends. CDR3 length: 16 amino acids. Germline loops: CDR1 MNHEY, CDR2 SMNVEV (reference sequence). In nucleotides, the CDR3 is TGTGCCAGCAGTTTAGATTTTAGTGCCTTTCCCTACGAGCAGTACTTC. It codes for CASSLDFSAFPYEQYF.